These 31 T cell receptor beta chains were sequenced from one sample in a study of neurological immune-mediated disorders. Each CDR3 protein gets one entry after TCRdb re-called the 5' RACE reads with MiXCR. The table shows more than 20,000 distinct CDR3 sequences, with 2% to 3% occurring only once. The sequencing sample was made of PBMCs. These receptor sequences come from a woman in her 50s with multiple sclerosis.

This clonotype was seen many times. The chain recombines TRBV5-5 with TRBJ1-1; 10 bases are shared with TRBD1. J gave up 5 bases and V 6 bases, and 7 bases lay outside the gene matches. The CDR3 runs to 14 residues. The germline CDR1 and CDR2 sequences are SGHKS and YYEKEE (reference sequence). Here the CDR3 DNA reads TGTGCCAGCAACCGGGGGGACAGGGGTACTGAAGCTTTCTTT. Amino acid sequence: CASNRGDRGTEAFF. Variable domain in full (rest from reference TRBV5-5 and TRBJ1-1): DAGVTQSPTHLIKTRGQQVTLRCSPISGHKSVSWYQQVLGQGPQFIFQYYEKEERGRGNFPDRFSARQFPNYSSELNVNALLLGDSALYLCASNRGDRGTEAFFGQGTRLTVV.

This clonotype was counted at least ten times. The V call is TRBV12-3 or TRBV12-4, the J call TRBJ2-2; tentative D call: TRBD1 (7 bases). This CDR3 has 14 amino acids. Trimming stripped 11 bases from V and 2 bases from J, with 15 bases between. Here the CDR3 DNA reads TGTGCCTGGGGGCAGGGGGGTAACACCGGGGAGCTGTTTTTT. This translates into CAWGQGGNTGELFF.

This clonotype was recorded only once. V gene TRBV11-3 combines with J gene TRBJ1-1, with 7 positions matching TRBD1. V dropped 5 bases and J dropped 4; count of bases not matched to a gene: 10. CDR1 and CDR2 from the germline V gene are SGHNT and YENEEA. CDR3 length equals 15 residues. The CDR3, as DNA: TGTGCCAGCAGCCACACAGGGGTGGTGAGCACTGAAGCTTTCTTT. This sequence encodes CASSHTGVVSTEAFF. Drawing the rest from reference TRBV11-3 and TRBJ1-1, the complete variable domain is EAGVVQSPRYKIIEKKQPVAFWCNPISGHNTLYWYLQNLGQGPELLIRYENEEAVDDSQLPKDRFSAERLKGVDSTLKIQPAELGDSAVYLCASSHTGVVSTEAFFGQGTRLTVV.

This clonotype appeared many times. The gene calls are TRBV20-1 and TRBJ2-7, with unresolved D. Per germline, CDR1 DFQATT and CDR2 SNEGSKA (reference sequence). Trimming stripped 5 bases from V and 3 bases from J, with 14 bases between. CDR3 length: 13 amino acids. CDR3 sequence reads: CSAADDSHYEQYF. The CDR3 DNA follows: TGCAGTGCTGCGGACGATAGTCACTACGAGCAGTACTTC.

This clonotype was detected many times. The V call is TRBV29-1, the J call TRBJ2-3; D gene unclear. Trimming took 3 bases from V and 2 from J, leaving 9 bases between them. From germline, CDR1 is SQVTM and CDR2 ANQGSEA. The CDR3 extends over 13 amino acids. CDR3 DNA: TGCAGCGTTGAGGGTACCGACACAGATACGCAGTATTTT. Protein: CSVEGTDTDTQYF.

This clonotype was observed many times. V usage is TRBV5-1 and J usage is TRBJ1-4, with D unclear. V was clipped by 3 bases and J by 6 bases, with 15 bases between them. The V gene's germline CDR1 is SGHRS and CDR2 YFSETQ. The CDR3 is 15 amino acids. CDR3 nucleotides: TGCGCCAGCAGCTCTTCCGGGAGCCGGGATGAAAAACTGTTTTTT. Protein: CASSSSGSRDEKLFF.

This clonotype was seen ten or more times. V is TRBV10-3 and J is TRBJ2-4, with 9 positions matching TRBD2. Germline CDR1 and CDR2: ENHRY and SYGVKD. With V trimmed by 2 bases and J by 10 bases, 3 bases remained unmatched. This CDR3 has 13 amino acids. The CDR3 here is CAISEMTSGIQYF. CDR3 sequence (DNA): TGTGCCATCAGTGAGATGACTAGCGGAATTCAGTACTTC.

For the CDR3, the DNA is TGTGCCAGCAGCCTTGGGACTAGCGGGTCCGGGGAGCTGTTTTTT. Translating it yields CASSLGTSGSGELFF. V is TRBV7-8 and J is TRBJ2-2; TRBD2 agrees at 12 bases. CDR1 is SGHVS and CDR2 is FQNEAQ in the germline V gene. The V and J ends lost 5 bases and 6 bases, in that order; junction bases with no gene match: 4. CDR3 length: 15 residues. Supplemented by reference TRBV7-8 and TRBJ2-2, the full variable domain reads GAGVSQSPRYKVAKRGQDVALRCDPISGHVSLFWYQQALGQGPEFLTYFQNEAQLDKSGLPSDRFFAERPEGSVSTLKIQRTQQEDSAVYLCASSLGTSGSGELFFGEGSRLTVL.

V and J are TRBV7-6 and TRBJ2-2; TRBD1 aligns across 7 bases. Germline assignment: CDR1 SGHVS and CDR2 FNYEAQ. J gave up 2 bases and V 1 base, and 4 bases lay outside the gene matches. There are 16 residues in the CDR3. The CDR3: CASSLGGGGNTGELFF. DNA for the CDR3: TGTGCCAGCAGCTTAGGAGGGGGCGGTAACACCGGGGAGCTGTTTTTT.

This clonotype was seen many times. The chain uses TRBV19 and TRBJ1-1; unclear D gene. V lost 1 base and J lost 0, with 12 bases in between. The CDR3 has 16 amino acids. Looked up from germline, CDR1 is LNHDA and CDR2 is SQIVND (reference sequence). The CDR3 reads CASSIAGPKLNTEAFF. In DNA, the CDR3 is TGTGCCAGTAGTATAGCAGGTCCGAAATTGAACACTGAAGCTTTCTTT.

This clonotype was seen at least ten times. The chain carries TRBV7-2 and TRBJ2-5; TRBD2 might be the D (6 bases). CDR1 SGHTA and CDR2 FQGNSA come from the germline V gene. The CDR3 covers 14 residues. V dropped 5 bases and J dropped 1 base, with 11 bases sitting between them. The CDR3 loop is CASSGMGLQETQYF. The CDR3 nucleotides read TGTGCCAGCAGCGGGATGGGACTCCAAGAGACCCAGTACTTC. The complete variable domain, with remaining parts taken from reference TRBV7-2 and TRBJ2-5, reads GAGVSQSPSNKVTEKGKDVELRCDPISGHTALYWYRQSLGQGLEFLIYFQGNSAPDKSGLPSDRFSAERTGGSVSTLTIQRTQQEDSAVYLCASSGMGLQETQYFGPGTRLLVL.

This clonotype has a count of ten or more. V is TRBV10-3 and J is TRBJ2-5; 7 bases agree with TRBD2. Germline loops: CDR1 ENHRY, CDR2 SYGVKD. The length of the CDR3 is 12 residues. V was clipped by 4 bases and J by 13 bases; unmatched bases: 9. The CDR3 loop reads CAISGSSRELYF. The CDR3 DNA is TGTGCCATCAGTGGGTCCTCGCGGGAGCTGTACTTC.

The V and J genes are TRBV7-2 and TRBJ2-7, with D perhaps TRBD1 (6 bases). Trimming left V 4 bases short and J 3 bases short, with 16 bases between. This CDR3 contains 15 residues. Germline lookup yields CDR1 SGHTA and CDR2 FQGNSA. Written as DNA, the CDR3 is TGTGCCAGCAGCTCCTCGGGTGGGGGCTACTACGAGCAGTACTTC. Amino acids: CASSSSGGGYYEQYF.

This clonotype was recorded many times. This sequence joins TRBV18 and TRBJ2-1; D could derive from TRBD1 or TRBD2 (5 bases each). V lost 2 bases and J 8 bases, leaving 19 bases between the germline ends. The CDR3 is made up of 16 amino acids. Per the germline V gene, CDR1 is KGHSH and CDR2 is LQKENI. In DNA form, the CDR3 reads TGTGCCAGCTCACCAAAAAGCGCAGGGAGTTCCGATGAGCAGTTCTTC. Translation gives CASSPKSAGSSDEQFF. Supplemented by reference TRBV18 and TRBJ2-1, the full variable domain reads NAGVMQNPRHLVRRRGQEARLRCSPMKGHSHVYWYRQLPEEGLKFMVYLQKENIIDESGMPKERFSAEFPKEGPSILRIQQVVRGDSAAYFCASSPKSAGSSDEQFFGPGTRLTVL.

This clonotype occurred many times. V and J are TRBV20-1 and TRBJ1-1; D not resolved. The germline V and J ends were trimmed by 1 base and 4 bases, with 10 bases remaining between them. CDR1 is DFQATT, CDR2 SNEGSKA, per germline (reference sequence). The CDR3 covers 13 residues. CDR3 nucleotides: TGCAGTGCTAGAGTTAGACCGGCCACTGAAGCTTTCTTT. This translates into CSARVRPATEAFF.

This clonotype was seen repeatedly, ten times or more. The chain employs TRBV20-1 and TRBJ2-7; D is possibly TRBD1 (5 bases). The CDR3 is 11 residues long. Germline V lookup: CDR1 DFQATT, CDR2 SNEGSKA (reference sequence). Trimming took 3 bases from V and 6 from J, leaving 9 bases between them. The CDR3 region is CSASSGPEQYF. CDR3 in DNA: TGCAGTGCTAGTTCAGGGCCCGAGCAGTACTTC.

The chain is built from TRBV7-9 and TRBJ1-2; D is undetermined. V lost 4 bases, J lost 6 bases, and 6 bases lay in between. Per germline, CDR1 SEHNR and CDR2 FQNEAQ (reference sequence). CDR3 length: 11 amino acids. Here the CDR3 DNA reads TGTGCCAGCAGCTATTTTGATGGCTACACCTTC. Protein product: CASSYFDGYTF. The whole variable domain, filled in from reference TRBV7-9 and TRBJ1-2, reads DTGVSQNPRHKITKRGQNVTFRCDPISEHNRLYWYRQTLGQGPEFLTYFQNEAQLEKSRLLSDRFSAERPKGSFSTLEIQRTEQGDSAMYLCASSYFDGYTFGSGTRLTVV.

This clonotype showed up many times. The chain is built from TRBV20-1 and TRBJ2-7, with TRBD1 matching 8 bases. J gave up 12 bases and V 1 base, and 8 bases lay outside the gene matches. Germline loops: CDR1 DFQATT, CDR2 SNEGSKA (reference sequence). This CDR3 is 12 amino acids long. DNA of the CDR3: TGCAGTGCTAGAGCTTTATCAGGGGGCTCGTACTTC. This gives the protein CSARALSGGSYF.

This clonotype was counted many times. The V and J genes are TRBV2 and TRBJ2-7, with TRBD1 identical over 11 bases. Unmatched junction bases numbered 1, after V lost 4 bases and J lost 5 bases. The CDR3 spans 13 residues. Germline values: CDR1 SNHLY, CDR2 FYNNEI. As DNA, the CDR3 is TGTGCCAGCAGTGGGACAGGGGGCAACGAGCAGTACTTC. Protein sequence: CASSGTGGNEQYF.

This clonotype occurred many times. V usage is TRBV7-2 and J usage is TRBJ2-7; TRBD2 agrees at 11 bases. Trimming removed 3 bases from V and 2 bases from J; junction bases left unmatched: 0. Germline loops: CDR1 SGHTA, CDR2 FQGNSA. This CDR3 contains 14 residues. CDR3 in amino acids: CASSFSGGAYEQYF. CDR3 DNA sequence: TGTGCCAGCAGCTTTAGCGGGGGGGCCTACGAGCAGTACTTC.

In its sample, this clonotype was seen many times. CDR3 residues: CSAKEGSETQYF. CDR3 coding DNA: TGCAGCGCTAAAGAAGGATCTGAGACCCAGTACTTC. The rearrangement links TRBV29-1 to TRBJ2-5; D gene ambiguous. This CDR3 is built from 12 residues. Per the germline V gene, CDR1 is SQVTM and CDR2 is ANQGSEA. V was cut by 7 bases and J by 5 bases, with 14 bases left in between. Full variable domain (remainder filled in from reference TRBV29-1 and TRBJ2-5): SAVISQKPSRDICQRGTSLTIQCQVDSQVTMMFWYRQQPGQSLTLIATANQGSEATYESGFVIDKFPISRPNLTFSTLTVSNMSPEDSSIYLCSAKEGSETQYFGPGTRLLVL.

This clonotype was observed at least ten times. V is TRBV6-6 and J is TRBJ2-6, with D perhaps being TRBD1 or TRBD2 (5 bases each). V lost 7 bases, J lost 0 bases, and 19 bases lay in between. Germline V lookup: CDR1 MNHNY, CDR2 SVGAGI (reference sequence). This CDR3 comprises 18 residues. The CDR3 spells CASTSSGGANSGANVLTF. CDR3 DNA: TGTGCCAGCACTTCCTCTGGGGGTGCTAACTCTGGGGCCAACGTCCTGACTTTC.

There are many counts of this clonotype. The CDR3 DNA sequence: TGTGCCATCAGTGCCCGAAGGGCTAGCGGGACCTATGAGCAGTTCTTC. It encodes CAISARRASGTYEQFF. This chain links TRBV10-3 with TRBJ2-1, with 9 bases identical to TRBD2. The CDR3 has 16 residues. J lost 8 bases, V lost 4 bases, and 12 bases had no gene match. CDR1 and CDR2 from the germline V gene are ENHRY and SYGVKD.

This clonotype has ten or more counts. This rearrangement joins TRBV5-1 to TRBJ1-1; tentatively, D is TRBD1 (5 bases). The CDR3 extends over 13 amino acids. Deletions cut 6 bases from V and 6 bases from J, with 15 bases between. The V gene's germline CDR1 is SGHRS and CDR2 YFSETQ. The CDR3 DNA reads TGCGCCAGCACCGAGGCCGGGGGAGCTGAAGCTTTCTTT. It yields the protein CASTEAGGAEAFF.

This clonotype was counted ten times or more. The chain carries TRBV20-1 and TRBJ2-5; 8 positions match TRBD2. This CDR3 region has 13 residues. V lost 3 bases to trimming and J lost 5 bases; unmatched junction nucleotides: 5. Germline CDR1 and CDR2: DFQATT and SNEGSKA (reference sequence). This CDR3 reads CSARVSGVETQYF. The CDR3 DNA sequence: TGCAGTGCTAGGGTTAGCGGGGTCGAGACCCAGTACTTC.

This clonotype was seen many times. The CDR3 DNA reads TGCAGTGCTAGACTAGCGGGAGGGCCTTTGCAGTACTTC. Translated: CSARLAGGPLQYF. This chain uses TRBV20-1 with TRBJ2-7; 12 bases line up with TRBD2. CDR1 is DFQATT and CDR2 is SNEGSKA in the germline V gene (reference sequence). Trimming removed 2 bases from V and 9 bases from J; junction bases left unmatched: 5. The length of the CDR3 is 13 residues.

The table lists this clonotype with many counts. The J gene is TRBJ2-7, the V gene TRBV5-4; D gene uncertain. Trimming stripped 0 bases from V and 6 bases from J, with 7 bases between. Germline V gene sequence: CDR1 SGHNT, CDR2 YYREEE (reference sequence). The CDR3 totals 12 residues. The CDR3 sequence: CASSLDATEQYF. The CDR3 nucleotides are TGTGCCAGCAGCTTGGACGCCACCGAGCAGTACTTC.

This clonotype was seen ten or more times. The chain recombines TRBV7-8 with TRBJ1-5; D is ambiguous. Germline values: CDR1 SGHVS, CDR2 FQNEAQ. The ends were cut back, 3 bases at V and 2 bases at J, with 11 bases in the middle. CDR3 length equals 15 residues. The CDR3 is CASSLAGLGNQPQHF. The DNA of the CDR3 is TGTGCCAGCAGCTTGGCCGGATTGGGCAATCAGCCCCAGCATTTT.

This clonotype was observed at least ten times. The CDR3 nucleotides read TGCGCCAGCAGAGCTGGACAGAACACTGAAGCTTTCTTT. This encodes CASRAGQNTEAFF. The rearrangement joins TRBV5-1 to TRBJ1-1; tentative D call: TRBD1 (5 bases). The CDR3 length is 13 residues. V dropped 5 bases and J dropped 1 base, with 9 bases sitting between them. In germline, CDR1 is SGHRS, CDR2 YFSETQ.

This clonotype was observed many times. CDR3 region: CSAPRPPGYETQYF. In DNA, the CDR3 is TGCAGTGCTCCTAGGCCCCCGGGATATGAGACCCAGTACTTC. The rearrangement uses TRBV20-1 and TRBJ2-5; TRBD2 might be the D (5 bases). Germline assignment: CDR1 DFQATT and CDR2 SNEGSKA (reference sequence). The V and J ends lost 5 bases and 5 bases respectively, with 18 bases between them. The CDR3 covers 14 residues.

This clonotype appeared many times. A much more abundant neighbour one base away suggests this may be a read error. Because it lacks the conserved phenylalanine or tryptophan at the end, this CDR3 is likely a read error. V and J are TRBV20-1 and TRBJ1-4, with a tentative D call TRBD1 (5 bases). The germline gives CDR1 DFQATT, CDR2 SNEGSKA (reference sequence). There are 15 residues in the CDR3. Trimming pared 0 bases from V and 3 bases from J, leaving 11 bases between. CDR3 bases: TGCAGTGCTAGAGACCAGGGAGGACCTAATGAAAAACTGTTTTGT. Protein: CSARDQGGPNEKLFC.